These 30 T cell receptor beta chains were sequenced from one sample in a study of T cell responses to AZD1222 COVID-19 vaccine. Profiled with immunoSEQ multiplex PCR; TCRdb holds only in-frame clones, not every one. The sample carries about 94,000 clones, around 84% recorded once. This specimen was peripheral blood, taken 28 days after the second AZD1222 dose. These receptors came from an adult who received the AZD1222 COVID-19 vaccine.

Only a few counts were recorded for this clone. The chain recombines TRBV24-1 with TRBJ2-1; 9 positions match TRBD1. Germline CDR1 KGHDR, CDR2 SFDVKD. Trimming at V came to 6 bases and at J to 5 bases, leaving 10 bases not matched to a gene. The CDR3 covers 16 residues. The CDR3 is CATSPSPGTGHNEQFF. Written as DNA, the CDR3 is TGTGCCACCAGTCCCTCCCCCGGGACAGGGCACAATGAGCAGTTCTTC.

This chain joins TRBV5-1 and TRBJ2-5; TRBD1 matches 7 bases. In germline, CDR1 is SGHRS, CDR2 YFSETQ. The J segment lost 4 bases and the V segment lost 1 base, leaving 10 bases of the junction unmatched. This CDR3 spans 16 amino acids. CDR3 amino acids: CASSLLVQGKAETQYF. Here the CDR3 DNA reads TGCGCCAGCAGCTTGCTAGTACAGGGGAAGGCAGAGACCCAGTACTTC.

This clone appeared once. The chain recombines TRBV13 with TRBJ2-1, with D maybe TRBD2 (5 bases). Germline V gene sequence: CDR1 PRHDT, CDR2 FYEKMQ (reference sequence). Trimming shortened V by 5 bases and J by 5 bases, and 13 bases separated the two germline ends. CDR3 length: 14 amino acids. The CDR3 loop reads CASSHLGVDNEQFF. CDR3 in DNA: TGTGCCAGCAGCCACCTCGGGGTTGACAATGAGCAGTTCTTC.

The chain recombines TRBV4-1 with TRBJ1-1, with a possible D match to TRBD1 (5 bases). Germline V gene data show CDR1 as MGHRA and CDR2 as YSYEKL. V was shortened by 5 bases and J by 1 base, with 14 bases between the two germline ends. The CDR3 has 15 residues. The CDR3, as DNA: TGCGCCAGCAGCTCCCCCGGAAGGGGGAACACTGAAGCTTTCTTT. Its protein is CASSSPGRGNTEAFF.

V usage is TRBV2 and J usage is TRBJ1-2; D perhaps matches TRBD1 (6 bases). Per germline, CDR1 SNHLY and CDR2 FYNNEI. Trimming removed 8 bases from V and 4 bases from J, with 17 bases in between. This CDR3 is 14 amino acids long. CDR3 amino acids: CASGGGRGLYGYTF. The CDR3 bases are TGTGCCAGCGGTGGGGGCAGAGGCCTCTATGGCTACACCTTC.

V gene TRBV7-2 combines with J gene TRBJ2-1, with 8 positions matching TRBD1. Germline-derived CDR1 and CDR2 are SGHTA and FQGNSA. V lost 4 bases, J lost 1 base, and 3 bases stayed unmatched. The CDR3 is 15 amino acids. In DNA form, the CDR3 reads TGTGCCAGCAGCTCAGGGGGCGGATCCTACAATGAGCAGTTCTTC. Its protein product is CASSSGGGSYNEQFF.

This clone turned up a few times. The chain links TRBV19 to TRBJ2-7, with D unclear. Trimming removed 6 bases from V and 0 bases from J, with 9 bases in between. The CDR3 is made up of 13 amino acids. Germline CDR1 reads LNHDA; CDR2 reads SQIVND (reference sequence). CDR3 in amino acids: CASSAVSSYEQYF. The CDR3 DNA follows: TGTGCCAGTAGCGCGGTAAGCTCCTACGAGCAGTACTTC.

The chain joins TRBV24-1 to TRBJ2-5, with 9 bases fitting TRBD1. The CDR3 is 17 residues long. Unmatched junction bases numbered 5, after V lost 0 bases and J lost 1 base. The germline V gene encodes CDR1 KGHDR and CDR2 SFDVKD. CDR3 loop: CATSDLKGQGTQETQYF. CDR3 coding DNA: TGTGCCACCAGTGATTTGAAAGGACAGGGGACCCAAGAGACCCAGTACTTC.

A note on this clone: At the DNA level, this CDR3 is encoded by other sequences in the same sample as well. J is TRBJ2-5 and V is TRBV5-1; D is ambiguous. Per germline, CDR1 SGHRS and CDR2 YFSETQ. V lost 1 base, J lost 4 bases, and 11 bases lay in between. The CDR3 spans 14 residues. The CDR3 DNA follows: TGCGCCAGCAGCTTGCGTCCGGGCGGAGAGACCCAGTACTTC. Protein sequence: CASSLRPGGETQYF. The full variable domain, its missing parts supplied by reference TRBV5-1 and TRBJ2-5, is KAGVTQTPRYLIKTRGQQVTLSCSPISGHRSVSWYQQTPGQGLQFLFEYFSETQRNKGNFPGRFSGRQFSNSRSEMNVSTLELGDSALYLCASSLRPGGETQYFGPGTRLLVL.

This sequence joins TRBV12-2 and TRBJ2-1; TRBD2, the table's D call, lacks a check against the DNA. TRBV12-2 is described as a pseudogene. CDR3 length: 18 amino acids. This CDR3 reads CASRLAMGGDFKADEQFF. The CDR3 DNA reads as TGTGCAAGTCGCTTAGCGATGGGGGGAGACTTCAAAGCGGATGAGCAGTTCTTC.

DNA of the CDR3: TGTGCCAGCTCACTCAGACAGCAAAGTGAGGGGACTGAAGCTTTCTTT. Its translation is CASSLRQQSEGTEAFF. The chain is built from TRBV18 and TRBJ1-1, with D tentatively TRBD1 (5 bases). Trimming left V 4 bases short and J 5 bases short, with 20 bases between. Germline-derived CDR1 and CDR2 are KGHSH and LQKENI. The CDR3 has 16 residues. Full variable domain (remainder filled in from reference TRBV18 and TRBJ1-1): NAGVMQNPRHLVRRRGQEARLRCSPMKGHSHVYWYRQLPEEGLKFMVYLQKENIIDESGMPKERFSAEFPKEGPSILRIQQVVRGDSAAYFCASSLRQQSEGTEAFFGQGTRLTVV.

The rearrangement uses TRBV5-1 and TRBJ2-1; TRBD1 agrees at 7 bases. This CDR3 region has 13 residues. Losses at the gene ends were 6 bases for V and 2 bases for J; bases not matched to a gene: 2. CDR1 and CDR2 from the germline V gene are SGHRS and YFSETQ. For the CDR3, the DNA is TGCGCCAGCACGGGACAGACCTACAATGAGCAGTTCTTC. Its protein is CASTGQTYNEQFF.

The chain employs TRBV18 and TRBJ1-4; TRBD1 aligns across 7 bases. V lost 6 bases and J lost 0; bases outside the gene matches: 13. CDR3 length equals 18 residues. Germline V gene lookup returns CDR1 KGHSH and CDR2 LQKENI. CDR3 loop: CASSALRTGETTNEKLFF. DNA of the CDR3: TGTGCCAGCTCCGCCTTAAGGACAGGCGAAACAACTAATGAAAAACTGTTTTTT.

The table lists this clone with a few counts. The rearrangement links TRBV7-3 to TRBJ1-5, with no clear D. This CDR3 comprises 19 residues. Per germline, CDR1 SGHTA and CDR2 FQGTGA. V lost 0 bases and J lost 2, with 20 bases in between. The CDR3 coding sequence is TGTGCCAGCAGCTTAACGTATCGCGGTCTTGGGGAAGGCAATCAGCCCCAGCATTTT. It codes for CASSLTYRGLGEGNQPQHF.

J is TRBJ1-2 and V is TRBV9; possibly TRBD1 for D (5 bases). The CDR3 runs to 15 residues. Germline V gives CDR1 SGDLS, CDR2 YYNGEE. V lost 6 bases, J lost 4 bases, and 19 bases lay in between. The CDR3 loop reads CASTLGGSGAYGYTF. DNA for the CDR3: TGTGCCAGCACCCTGGGGGGGAGTGGGGCCTATGGCTACACCTTC.

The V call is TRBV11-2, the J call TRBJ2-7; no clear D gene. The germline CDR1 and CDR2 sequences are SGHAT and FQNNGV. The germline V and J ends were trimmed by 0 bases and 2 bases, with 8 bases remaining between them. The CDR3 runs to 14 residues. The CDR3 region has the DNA TGTGCCAGCAGCTTAGATCCCACCACCTACGAGCAGTACTTC. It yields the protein CASSLDPTTYEQYF.

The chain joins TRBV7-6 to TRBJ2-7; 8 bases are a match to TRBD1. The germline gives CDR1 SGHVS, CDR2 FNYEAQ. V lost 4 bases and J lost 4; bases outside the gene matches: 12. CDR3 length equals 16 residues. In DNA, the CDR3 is TGTGCCAGCAGCTCGTGGACAGGGTCCCCCGGGTACGAGCAGTACTTC. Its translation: CASSSWTGSPGYEQYF.

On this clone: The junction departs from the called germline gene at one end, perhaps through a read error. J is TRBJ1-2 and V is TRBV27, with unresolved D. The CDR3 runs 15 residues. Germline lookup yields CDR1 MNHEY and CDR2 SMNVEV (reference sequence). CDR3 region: CASSLSRLPRSGYTF. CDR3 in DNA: TGTGCCAGCAGTCTATCCCGACTGCCGAGGAGTGGCTACACCTTC.

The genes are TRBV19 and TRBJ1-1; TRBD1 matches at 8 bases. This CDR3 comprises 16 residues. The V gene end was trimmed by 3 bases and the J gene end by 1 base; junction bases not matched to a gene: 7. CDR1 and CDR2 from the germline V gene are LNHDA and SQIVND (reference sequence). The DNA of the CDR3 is TGTGCCAGTAGTATTATTCGAGGACAGGGGAACACTGAAGCTTTCTTT. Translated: CASSIIRGQGNTEAFF.

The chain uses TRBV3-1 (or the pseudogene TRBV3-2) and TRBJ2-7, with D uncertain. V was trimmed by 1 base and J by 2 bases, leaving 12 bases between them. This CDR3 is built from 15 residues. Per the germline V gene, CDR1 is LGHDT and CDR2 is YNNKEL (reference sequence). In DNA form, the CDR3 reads TGTGCCAGCAGCCAAGGCAGCCTTACCCCCTACGAGCAGTACTTC. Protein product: CASSQGSLTPYEQYF.

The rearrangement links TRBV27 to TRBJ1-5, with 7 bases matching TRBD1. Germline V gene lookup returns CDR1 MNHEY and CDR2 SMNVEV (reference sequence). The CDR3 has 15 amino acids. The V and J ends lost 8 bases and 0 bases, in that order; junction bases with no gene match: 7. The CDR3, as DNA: TGTGCCAGCCGGGACAGTCACTATAGCAATCAGCCCCAGCATTTT. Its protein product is CASRDSHYSNQPQHF.

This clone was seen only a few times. The CDR3 region is CASSQQGKTNEKLFF. The CDR3, as DNA: TGTGCCAGCAGCCAACAGGGTAAAACTAATGAAAAACTGTTTTTT. The chain carries TRBV3-1 (or the pseudogene TRBV3-2) and TRBJ1-4, with D possibly being TRBD1 (5 bases). CDR3 length: 15 amino acids. Germline CDR1 is LGHDT and CDR2 is YNNKEL (reference sequence). Trimming removed 2 bases at V and 1 base at J, with 8 bases between.

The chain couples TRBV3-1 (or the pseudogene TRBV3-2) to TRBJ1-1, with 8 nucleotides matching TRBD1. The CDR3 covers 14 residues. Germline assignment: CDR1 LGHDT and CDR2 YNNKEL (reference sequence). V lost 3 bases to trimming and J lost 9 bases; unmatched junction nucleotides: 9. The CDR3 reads CASSQDRDRLQAFF. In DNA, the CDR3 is TGTGCCAGCAGCCAGGACAGGGACAGGCTCCAAGCTTTCTTT.

The DNA for the CDR3 is TGCAGTGCTAGTTGGGGACTAGGGACTAGCGGGAGGCCCTACGAGCAGTACTTC. The encoded protein is CSASWGLGTSGRPYEQYF. This chain uses TRBV20-1 with TRBJ2-7; 15 positions agree with TRBD2. J lost 2 bases, V lost 3 bases, and 11 bases had no gene match. Germline CDR1 is DFQATT and CDR2 is SNEGSKA (reference sequence). This CDR3 has 18 amino acids.

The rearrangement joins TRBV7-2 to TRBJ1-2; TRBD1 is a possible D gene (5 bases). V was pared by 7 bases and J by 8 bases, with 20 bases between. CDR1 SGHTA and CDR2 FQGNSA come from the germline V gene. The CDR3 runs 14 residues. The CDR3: CASTLRGGVQGYTF. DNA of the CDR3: TGTGCCAGCACCCTGAGGGGTGGGGTCCAAGGCTACACCTTC.

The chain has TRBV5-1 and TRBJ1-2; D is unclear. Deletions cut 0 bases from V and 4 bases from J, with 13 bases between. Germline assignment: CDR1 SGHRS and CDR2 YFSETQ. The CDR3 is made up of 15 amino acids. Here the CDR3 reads CASSLGRVASYGYTF. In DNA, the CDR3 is TGCGCCAGCAGCTTGGGAAGGGTAGCGAGCTATGGCTACACCTTC.

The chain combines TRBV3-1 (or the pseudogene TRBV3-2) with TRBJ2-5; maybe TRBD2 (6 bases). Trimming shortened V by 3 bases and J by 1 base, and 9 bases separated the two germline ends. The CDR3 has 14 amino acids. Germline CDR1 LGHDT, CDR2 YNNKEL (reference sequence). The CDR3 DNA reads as TGTGCCAGCAGCCAGTGGACTACCCAAGAGACCCAGTACTTC. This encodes CASSQWTTQETQYF.

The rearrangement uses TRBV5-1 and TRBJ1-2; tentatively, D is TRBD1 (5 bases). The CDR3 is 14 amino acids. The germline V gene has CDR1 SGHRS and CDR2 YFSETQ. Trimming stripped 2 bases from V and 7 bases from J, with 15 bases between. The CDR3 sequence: CASSFTGESGGYTF. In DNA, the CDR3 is TGCGCCAGCAGCTTTACGGGGGAGTCGGGTGGCTACACCTTC. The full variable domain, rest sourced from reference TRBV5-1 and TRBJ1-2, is KAGVTQTPRYLIKTRGQQVTLSCSPISGHRSVSWYQQTPGQGLQFLFEYFSETQRNKGNFPGRFSGRQFSNSRSEMNVSTLELGDSALYLCASSFTGESGGYTFGSGTRLTVV.

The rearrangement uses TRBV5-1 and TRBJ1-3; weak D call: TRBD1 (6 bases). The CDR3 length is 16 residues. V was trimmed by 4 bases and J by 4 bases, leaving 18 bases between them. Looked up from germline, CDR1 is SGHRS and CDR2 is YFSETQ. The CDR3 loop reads CASSLTATGFGNTIYF. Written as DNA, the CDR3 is TGCGCCAGCAGCCTAACCGCAACAGGGTTCGGAAACACCATATATTTT.

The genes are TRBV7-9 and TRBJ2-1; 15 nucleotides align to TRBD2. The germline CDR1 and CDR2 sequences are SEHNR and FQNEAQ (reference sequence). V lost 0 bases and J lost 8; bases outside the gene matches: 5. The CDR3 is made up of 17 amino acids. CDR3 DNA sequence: TGTGCCAGCAGCTTAGCTTCCGGGACTAGCGGGAGGCATGAGCAGTTCTTC. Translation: CASSLASGTSGRHEQFF.